What follows are 18 T cell receptor beta chains derived from one specimen sequenced in a study of Ad26.COV2.S vaccination and SARS-CoV-2 variants. Treatment: some 20 received Ad26.COV2.S at low or high dose, single or two shots; about 5 received placebo; per-sample allocation not given. After the first vaccine or placebo injection, samples were drawn on day 63. Generated by immunoSEQ multiplex PCR, the TCRdb table keeps only in-frame clones and is missing some. Of around 450,000 clones in the sample, 90% were seen once. The input for sequencing was peripheral blood, taken in a trial of Ad26.COV2.S vaccine versus placebo. Receptors were obtained from a person between 18 and 60 years old who received the Ad26.COV2.S COVID-19 vaccine or a placebo.

Note on this clone: An end of the junction differs from the germline gene, which may be a read error. The rearrangement joins TRBV6-4 to TRBJ1-1, with TRBD1 identical over 8 bases. From germline, CDR1 is MRHNA and CDR2 SNTAGT. The CDR3 is 15 amino acids. CDR3 region: CVSPCQQGANTEAFF. DNA for the CDR3: TGCGTAAGCCCCTGCCAGCAGGGGGCGAACACTGAAGCTTTCTTT.

V and J are TRBV27 and TRBJ1-2; the match to TRBD1 covers 8 bases. This CDR3 has 15 amino acids. V shed 0 bases, J shed 5 bases, and the junction held 5 bases outside the gene matches. The germline gives CDR1 MNHEY, CDR2 SMNVEV (reference sequence). The CDR3 here is CASSLSTGERYGYTF. The CDR3 coding sequence is TGTGCCAGCAGTTTATCGACAGGGGAGAGGTATGGCTACACCTTC.

The sample holds one count of this clone. The chain is built from TRBV7-2 and TRBJ2-3; TRBD1 might be the D (6 bases). The CDR3 runs 16 residues. V lost 1 base and J lost 0, with 11 bases in between. CDR1 SGHTA and CDR2 FQGNSA come from the germline V gene. The CDR3 DNA sequence: TGTGCCAGCAGCTTAGTAGGGGGAGTCAGCACAGATACGCAGTATTTT. Translation gives CASSLVGGVSTDTQYF.

V usage is TRBV5-5 and J usage is TRBJ1-4; D gene uncertain. Germline V CDR1 and CDR2: SGHKS, YYEKEE (reference sequence). V dropped 6 bases and J dropped 0 bases, with 12 bases sitting between them. CDR3 length: 15 amino acids. The CDR3 loop is CASTRLGATNEKLFF. As DNA, the CDR3 is TGTGCCAGCACCCGGCTTGGGGCAACTAATGAAAAACTGTTTTTT.

The count of this clone is one. The chain employs TRBV9 and TRBJ1-4; no clear D. The CDR3 runs 14 residues. Trimming left V 1 base short and J 8 bases short, with 12 bases between. Germline CDR1 reads SGDLS; CDR2 reads YYNGEE. This CDR3 is CASSVQPDSEKLFF. CDR3 nucleotide sequence: TGTGCCAGCAGCGTACAGCCGGACTCCGAAAAACTGTTTTTT. Full variable domain (rest looked up from reference TRBV9 and TRBJ1-4): DSGVTQTPKHLITATGQRVTLRCSPRSGDLSVYWYQQSLDQGLQFLIQYYNGEERAKGNILERFSAQQFPDLHSELNLSSLELGDSALYFCASSVQPDSEKLFFGSGTQLSVL.

The chain links TRBV4-3 to TRBJ2-2, with no clear D. This CDR3 region has 12 residues. Germline V lookup: CDR1 LGHNA, CDR2 YSLEER. Trimming shortened V by 6 bases and J by 4 bases, and 6 bases separated the two germline ends. CDR3 region: CASRSTTGELFF. The CDR3 nucleotides read TGCGCCAGCAGGAGCACCACCGGGGAGCTGTTTTTT.

As to this clone: The same CDR3 can be traced to other DNA sequences in this sample. V is TRBV28 and J is TRBJ1-6; TRBD1 might be the D (5 bases). The ends were cut back, 2 bases at V and 3 bases at J, with 5 bases in the middle. The CDR3 has 14 amino acids. CDR1 is MDHEN and CDR2 is SYDVKM in the germline V gene. The CDR3 sequence is CASSLGGYNSPLHF. CDR3 bases: TGTGCCAGCAGTTTAGGGGGCTATAATTCACCCCTCCACTTT.

CDR3 sequence: CASSLWGAAYEQYF. In nucleotides, the CDR3 is TGTGCCAGCAGTTTATGGGGGGCGGCCTACGAGCAGTACTTC. The chain has TRBV28 and TRBJ2-7; possibly TRBD1 for D (6 bases). CDR3 length: 14 residues. V was pared by 0 bases and J by 2 bases, with 8 bases between. Germline values: CDR1 MDHEN, CDR2 SYDVKM.

The chain uses TRBV9 and TRBJ2-7; D is possibly TRBD2 (5 bases). V lost 3 bases to trimming and J lost 2 bases, with 15 bases between them. This CDR3 is built from 15 residues. In germline, CDR1 is SGDLS, CDR2 YYNGEE. The DNA for the CDR3 is TGTGCCAGCAGCGCGCTGGACTCCGCTGCCTACGAGCAGTACTTC. It translates to CASSALDSAAYEQYF. Using reference TRBV9 and TRBJ2-7 for the parts outside the CDR3, the full variable domain is DSGVTQTPKHLITATGQRVTLRCSPRSGDLSVYWYQQSLDQGLQFLIQYYNGEERAKGNILERFSAQQFPDLHSELNLSSLELGDSALYFCASSALDSAAYEQYFGPGTRLTVT.

This clone was counted once. The chain uses TRBV6-1 and TRBJ2-7; 7 bases are a match to TRBD2. Germline CDR1 reads MNHNS; CDR2 reads SASEGT. There are 16 residues in the CDR3. With 4 bases clipped from V and 0 bases from J, the junction kept 9 bases outside the gene matches. The CDR3 loop is CASSGILAVSSYEQYF. For the CDR3, the DNA is TGTGCCAGCAGTGGAATTCTAGCGGTGAGCTCCTACGAGCAGTACTTC.

This chain joins TRBV3-1 (or the pseudogene TRBV3-2) and TRBJ2-1; D possibly corresponds to TRBD1 (6 bases). This CDR3 comprises 13 residues. The V gene lost 2 bases and the J gene lost 9 bases, with 11 bases spanning the gap. The germline CDR1 and CDR2 sequences are LGHDT and YNNKEL (reference sequence). This chain's CDR3 is CASSQLLGGEQFF. In DNA, the CDR3 is TGTGCCAGCAGCCAATTGCTAGGGGGTGAGCAGTTCTTC.

This clone was found once. The V and J genes are TRBV4-2 and TRBJ2-1; the match to TRBD1 covers 9 bases. The CDR3 is 15 amino acids. The germline gives CDR1 LGHNA, CDR2 YNFKEQ. The trim removed 1 base at V and 8 bases at J, leaving 6 bases unmatched. The CDR3 DNA reads as TGTGCCAGCAGCCAAGGGGACAGGGTAGAGGATGAGCAGTTCTTC. This encodes CASSQGDRVEDEQFF.

The rearrangement links TRBV3-1 (or the pseudogene TRBV3-2) to TRBJ1-2; D remains ambiguous. The V end was cut by 0 bases, the J end by 6 bases, with 11 bases between. Looked up from germline, CDR1 is LGHDT and CDR2 is YNNKEL (reference sequence). CDR3 length: 14 amino acids. The DNA of the CDR3 is TGTGCCAGCAGCCAAGACAGGTCCGCGAATGGCTACACCTTC. It encodes CASSQDRSANGYTF.

V is TRBV29-1 and J is TRBJ2-5; TRBD1 is a possible D gene (5 bases). The V gene's germline CDR1 is SQVTM and CDR2 ANQGSEA. The CDR3 is made up of 14 amino acids. Trimming took off 2 bases at V and 7 bases at J, with 17 bases between the two ends. The CDR3 protein is CSVELGRRIGTQYF. CDR3 DNA sequence: TGCAGCGTTGAACTGGGGCGCAGAATTGGGACCCAGTACTTC.

This clone was recorded only once. The chain recombines TRBV6-1 with TRBJ1-5; D ambiguous. This CDR3 is 15 amino acids long. Germline V CDR1 and CDR2: MNHNS, SASEGT. V lost 2 bases and J 1 base, leaving 9 bases between the germline ends. In nucleotides, the CDR3 is TGTGCCAGCAGTGAAATGGTCTTGAGCAATCAGCCCCAGCATTTT. Protein sequence: CASSEMVLSNQPQHF.

The chain couples TRBV28 to TRBJ2-7, with 9 bases aligning to TRBD1. Germline CDR1 reads MDHEN; CDR2 reads SYDVKM. The CDR3 consists of 19 residues. With 4 bases clipped from V and 2 bases from J, the junction kept 18 bases outside the gene matches. CDR3 nucleotides: TGTGCCAGCAGTTCACAGCCTTTCTCTGGGACAGGGCTAACCTACGAGCAGTACTTC. Translated, it gives CASSSQPFSGTGLTYEQYF.

This chain links TRBV28 with TRBJ1-3; D uncertain. Trimming left V 6 bases short and J 3 bases short, with 12 bases between. CDR1 and CDR2 (germline): MDHEN, SYDVKM. This CDR3 contains 14 residues. The CDR3 protein is CASSFLGVGNTIYF. The CDR3 DNA is TGTGCCAGCAGCTTCCTCGGGGTTGGAAACACCATATATTTT.

V gene TRBV5-1 combines with J gene TRBJ1-3; D is unclear. The CDR3 totals 13 residues. Germline loops: CDR1 SGHRS, CDR2 YFSETQ. Trimming left V 3 bases short and J 0 bases short, with 4 bases between. The CDR3 protein is CASSSNSGNTIYF. The DNA of the CDR3 is TGCGCCAGCAGCTCGAACTCTGGAAACACCATATATTTT.